The present entry profiles one T cell receptor beta chain with its context. The CDR3 covers 13 residues. Germline lookup yields CDR1 MRHNA and CDR2 SNTAGT. Trimming removed 5 bases from V and 0 bases from J, with 7 bases in between. In the study's own analysis: Amplification from reference gene primers served as the basis for estimated nucleated cell counts. Profiled with immunoSEQ multiplex PCR; TCRdb holds only in-frame clones, not every one. That table is the source of V, J and clone size, and D and trimming were worked out from the DNA. Of roughly 230,000 clones in the sample, about 85% were seen once. The data were taken from a study of blood T cell repertoires in COVID-19. Background on the study: T cells, B-cell-depleted T cells, or PBMCs provided the cDNA or gDNA that served as material.

The genes are TRBV6-4 and TRBJ1-1; D gene ambiguous. This clonotype was obtained from a woman aged 80 or older with COVID-19, enrolled during active disease. Source material: peripheral blood. CDR3 nucleotide sequence: TGTGCCAGCAGTTCTCAGATGAACACTGAAGCTTTCTTT. Encoded protein: CASSSQMNTEAFF.